A single sample gave rise to the 31 T cell receptor beta chains below, sequenced in a study of identical twins. TCRdb passed the 5' RACE reads through MiXCR, listing each CDR3 protein once. This repertoire shows fewer than 20,000 distinct CDR3 sequences, roughly 63% found once; its top ten account for under 7%. What was sequenced was memory (CD45RO+) T cells sorted from blood. The receptors originated from a woman between 18 and 29 years old in good health. This table probably holds off-target reads from a library built for another chain.

This clonotype has more than one count but fewer than ten. The chain has TRBV18 and TRBJ1-1; weak D call: TRBD1 (5 bases). Germline loops: CDR1 KGHSH, CDR2 LQKENI. There are 14 residues in the CDR3. With 3 bases removed from V and 4 bases from J, the gap between germline ends came to 12 bases. The CDR3 is CASSPPRGFTEAFF. The CDR3 region has the DNA TGTGCCAGCTCACCCCCCCGGGGGTTCACTGAAGCTTTCTTT.

The chain carries TRBV6-1 and TRBJ1-1; weak D call: TRBD1 (5 bases). This CDR3 is built from 14 residues. Per the germline V gene, CDR1 is MNHNS and CDR2 is SASEGT. The V gene lost 6 bases and the J gene lost 1 base, with 12 bases spanning the gap. The CDR3 loop reads CASSVRGANTEAFF. In nucleotides, the CDR3 is TGTGCCAGCAGCGTTAGAGGGGCGAACACTGAAGCTTTCTTT.

With respect to this clonotype: The junction shows a germline mismatch at one end, possibly a read error. This chain links TRBV7-9 with TRBJ2-3; D not certain. Germline-derived CDR1 and CDR2 are SEHNR and FQNEAQ (reference sequence). This CDR3 is 8 amino acids long. The CDR3 is CASSSALF. DNA of the CDR3: TGTGCCAGCAGCTCAGCCCTCTTT.

The chain joins TRBV20-1 to TRBJ2-3, with 7 bases that match TRBD2. The CDR3 covers 15 residues. V lost 5 bases, J lost 4 bases, and 12 bases stayed unmatched. Germline CDR1 DFQATT, CDR2 SNEGSKA (reference sequence). The chain's CDR3 is CSAVLAGLKADTQYF. Here the CDR3 DNA reads TGCAGTGCTGTCTTAGCGGGCCTAAAGGCAGATACGCAGTATTTT.

In its sample, this clonotype was seen a few times. CDR3 DNA: TGCAGTGCTAGAGATCCTAGCGGGAGGGTCACAGATACGCAGTATTTT. Residues: CSARDPSGRVTDTQYF. The genes are TRBV20-1 and TRBJ2-3; 12 nucleotides line up with TRBD2. CDR3 length: 16 residues. CDR1 is DFQATT, CDR2 SNEGSKA, per germline (reference sequence). V was clipped by 0 bases and J by 2 bases; unmatched bases: 3.

This chain links TRBV10-3 with TRBJ2-4, with 9 nucleotides matching TRBD1. The CDR3 runs to 17 residues. CDR1 and CDR2 (germline): ENHRY, SYGVKD. V was pared by 6 bases and J by 3 bases, with 12 bases of the junction left unmatched. The CDR3 region has the DNA TGTGCCATCAGCCCGGGACAGGGAATCGTTGGCAAAAACATTCAGTACTTC. Translating it yields CAISPGQGIVGKNIQYF.

The rearrangement links TRBV29-1 to TRBJ2-5; D ambiguous. The CDR3 has 13 residues. From germline, CDR1 is SQVTM and CDR2 ANQGSEA. V gave up 7 bases and J gave up 3 bases, with 15 bases separating them. The CDR3 DNA follows: TGCAGCGCCTGGCCTACACCAAAAGAGACCCAGTACTTC. Encoded protein: CSAWPTPKETQYF.

The genes are TRBV29-1 and TRBJ1-5; D possibly corresponds to TRBD1 (5 bases). The CDR3 is 13 residues long. CDR1 is SQVTM and CDR2 is ANQGSEA in the germline V gene. Trimming took off 4 bases at V and 0 bases at J, with 7 bases between the two ends. For the CDR3, the DNA is TGCAGCGTTGGGGGGTTTAGCAATCAGCCCCAGCATTTT. It yields the protein CSVGGFSNQPQHF.

The chain joins TRBV12-3 or TRBV12-4 to TRBJ2-7; D possibly corresponds to TRBD1 (6 bases). CDR3 length: 14 residues. The ends were cut back, 4 bases at V and 5 bases at J, with 15 bases in the middle. CDR3 bases: TGTGCCAGCAGTTGGGTATTGGGGGCTGACGAGCAGTACTTC. It codes for CASSWVLGADEQYF.

This clonotype was observed a few times. The rearrangement uses TRBV28 and TRBJ2-1, with 9 bases matching TRBD1. V gave up 11 bases and J gave up 7 bases; unmatched junction bases: 18. This CDR3 has 16 amino acids. Germline V lookup: CDR1 MDHEN, CDR2 SYDVKM. In DNA, the CDR3 is TGTGCCGCCGGGACAGGGTATAATTCGCGTAGAAATGAGCAGTTCTTC. It codes for CAAGTGYNSRRNEQFF.

This clonotype was detected a few times. The V gene is TRBV20-1, the J gene TRBJ2-5, with D tentatively TRBD1 (5 bases). Germline V gives CDR1 DFQATT, CDR2 SNEGSKA (reference sequence). The CDR3 spans 11 residues. The V end was cut by 4 bases, the J end by 3 bases, with 6 bases between. The CDR3 coding sequence is TGCAGTGCTATCAGGGAAGAGACCCAGTACTTC. It encodes CSAIREETQYF.

The chain has TRBV4-3 and TRBJ2-3; D may correspond to TRBD1 or TRBD2 (6 bases each). Germline V lookup: CDR1 LGHNA, CDR2 YSLEER. Between the trimmed V and J ends, which lost 0 bases and 2 bases, there was a span of 12 bases. The CDR3 is 16 residues long. CDR3 bases: TGCGCCAGCAGCCAAGATCGGGGGCATTCCACAGATACGCAGTATTTT. This gives the protein CASSQDRGHSTDTQYF.

The chain employs TRBV29-1 and TRBJ2-5, with D possibly matching TRBD2 (7 bases). Germline assignment: CDR1 SQVTM and CDR2 ANQGSEA. This CDR3 is 12 amino acids long. Between the trimmed V and J ends, which lost 8 bases and 5 bases, there was a span of 15 bases. CDR3 protein: CSLGGLGETQYF. CDR3 bases: TGCAGCTTGGGGGGGCTGGGGGAGACCCAGTACTTC.

The chain combines TRBV19 with TRBJ1-1; the D is unclear. Trimming stripped 3 bases from V and 5 bases from J, with 7 bases between. Germline lookup yields CDR1 LNHDA and CDR2 SQIVND (reference sequence). CDR3 length equals 12 residues. The chain's CDR3 is CASSIGQTEAFF. CDR3 DNA: TGTGCCAGTAGTATTGGGCAGACTGAAGCTTTCTTT.

This clonotype occurred once. The rearrangement uses TRBV28 and TRBJ2-2; the match to TRBD2 covers 7 bases. CDR1 MDHEN and CDR2 SYDVKM come from the germline V gene. V shed 1 base, J shed 0 bases, and the junction held 5 bases outside the gene matches. The CDR3 has 17 amino acids. As DNA, the CDR3 is TGTGCCAGCAGTTTATCCCTAGCGGCCTCGAACACCGGGGAGCTGTTTTTT. Translating gives CASSLSLAASNTGELFF. The entire variable domain, with the rest obtained from reference TRBV28 and TRBJ2-2, is as follows: DVKVTQSSRYLVKRTGEKVFLECVQDMDHENMFWYRQDPGLGLRLIYFSYDVKMKEKGDIPEGYSVSREKKERFSLILESASTNQTSMYLCASSLSLAASNTGELFFGEGSRLTVL.

The chain employs TRBV6-5 and TRBJ2-7; D is undetermined. CDR1 MNHEY and CDR2 SVGAGI come from the germline V gene. This CDR3 spans 14 amino acids. V was cut by 3 bases and J by 5 bases, with 14 bases left in between. This CDR3 is CASSYKTPLNEQYF. The CDR3, as DNA: TGTGCCAGCAGTTATAAGACCCCTCTAAACGAGCAGTACTTC.

J is TRBJ2-7 and V is TRBV27; 7 bases are shared with TRBD1. This CDR3 is 16 amino acids long. The V and J ends lost 5 bases and 8 bases, in that order; junction bases with no gene match: 18. Germline assignment: CDR1 MNHEY and CDR2 SMNVEV (reference sequence). CDR3 nucleotides: TGTGCCAGCAGTCCCCCGGGACAGAGCGTTTACCTTCAGCAGTACTTC. It codes for CASSPPGQSVYLQQYF.

This chain uses TRBV6-2 or TRBV6-3 with TRBJ2-1, with 8 bases fitting TRBD2. This CDR3 is built from 17 residues. CDR1 is MNHEY, CDR2 SVGEGT, per germline. V shed 1 base and J 6 bases; nucleotides not matched to a gene: 11. CDR3 sequence (DNA): TGTGCCAGCAGTTACTTGGATCGCGGGAGGATGGCCAATGAGCAGTTCTTC. Protein: CASSYLDRGRMANEQFF.

This chain uses TRBV6-5 with TRBJ2-7; D is uncertain. CDR3 length equals 12 residues. The germline V and J ends were trimmed by 6 bases and 1 base, with 7 bases remaining between them. CDR1 is MNHEY, CDR2 SVGAGI, per germline. CDR3 nucleotides: TGTGCCAGCAGGGGCACGTCCTACGAGCAGTACTTC. Its protein is CASRGTSYEQYF.

This chain links TRBV2 with TRBJ2-1, with TRBD2 matching over 8 bases. The CDR3 has 14 residues. V dropped 4 bases and J dropped 7; count of bases not matched to a gene: 6. Germline loops: CDR1 SNHLY, CDR2 FYNNEI. CDR3 loop: CASSGQVAGNEQFF. CDR3 DNA sequence: TGTGCCAGCAGTGGGCAGGTAGCGGGAAATGAGCAGTTCTTC. The whole variable domain, remainder taken from reference TRBV2 and TRBJ2-1, is EPEVTQTPSHQVTQMGQEVILRCVPISNHLYFYWYRQILGQKVEFLVSFYNNEISEKSEIFDDQFSVERPDGSNFTLKIRSTKLEDSAMYFCASSGQVAGNEQFFGPGTRLTVL.

Written as DNA, the CDR3 is TGTGCCAGCAGCGGACAGGGAGGCAATGAGCAGTTCTTC. Translation gives CASSGQGGNEQFF. The rearrangement joins TRBV7-2 to TRBJ2-1, with 8 nucleotides matching TRBD1. V trimming: 5 bases; J trimming: 6 bases; junction bases outside the gene matches: 3. The length of the CDR3 is 13 residues. CDR1 and CDR2 (germline): SGHTA, FQGNSA. Full variable domain (outside the CDR3, taken from reference TRBV7-2 and TRBJ2-1): GAGVSQSPSNKVTEKGKDVELRCDPISGHTALYWYRQSLGQGLEFLIYFQGNSAPDKSGLPSDRFSAERTGGSVSTLTIQRTQQEDSAVYLCASSGQGGNEQFFGPGTRLTVL.

V and J are TRBV28 and TRBJ2-4; D is undetermined. Germline values: CDR1 MDHEN, CDR2 SYDVKM. The CDR3 is 16 residues long. The V and J ends lost 7 bases and 0 bases respectively, with 16 bases between them. CDR3 sequence reads: CASNGRQQQAKNIQYF. DNA for the CDR3: TGTGCCAGCAACGGGCGGCAGCAACAAGCCAAAAACATTCAGTACTTC.

The sample holds a few counts of this clonotype. The V and J genes are TRBV2 and TRBJ1-1; D unresolved. The CDR3 is 14 amino acids. Trimming removed 0 bases at V and 8 bases at J, with 13 bases between. Looked up from germline, CDR1 is SNHLY and CDR2 is FYNNEI. DNA of the CDR3: TGTGCCAGCAGTGAAGCAAAGGTGTCTTCAGAAGCTTTCTTT. Translating gives CASSEAKVSSEAFF.

J is TRBJ2-5 and V is TRBV21-1. TRBV21-1 is marked as a pseudogene. This CDR3 has 15 residues. As DNA, the CDR3 is TGTGCCAGCAGCTCCCCAAAAGCTACGCGGGAGACCCAGTACTTC. Protein sequence: CASSSPKATRETQYF.

This clonotype was detected once. This chain links TRBV5-1 with TRBJ1-1; no clear D. Between the trimmed V and J ends, which lost 4 bases and 1 base, there was a span of 8 bases. The CDR3 spans 13 residues. Germline CDR1 SGHRS, CDR2 YFSETQ. The CDR3 reads CASSEISNTEAFF. Written as DNA, the CDR3 is TGCGCCAGCAGCGAGATTTCGAACACTGAAGCTTTCTTT. The full variable domain, rest sourced from reference TRBV5-1 and TRBJ1-1, is KAGVTQTPRYLIKTRGQQVTLSCSPISGHRSVSWYQQTPGQGLQFLFEYFSETQRNKGNFPGRFSGRQFSNSRSEMNVSTLELGDSALYLCASSEISNTEAFFGQGTRLTVV.

The chain carries TRBV12-3 or TRBV12-4 and TRBJ2-3; 8 bases agree with TRBD2. This CDR3 has 17 amino acids. V dropped 6 bases and J dropped 0; count of bases not matched to a gene: 11. The CDR3 nucleotides are TGTGCCAGCAGCTACTCCGGGACTAGGTCTAGCACAGATACGCAGTATTTT. This sequence encodes CASSYSGTRSSTDTQYF.

The chain links TRBV5-6 to TRBJ2-7; D not certain. The V end was cut by 3 bases, the J end by 1 base, with 14 bases between. Germline CDR1 and CDR2: SGHDT and YYEEEE. The length of the CDR3 is 15 residues. CDR3 amino acids: CASSWNSEPSYEQYF. The CDR3 region has the DNA TGTGCCAGCAGCTGGAACAGTGAACCGTCCTACGAGCAGTACTTC.

The chain uses TRBV6-2 or TRBV6-3 and TRBJ2-7; possibly TRBD1 for D (5 bases). V was clipped by 6 bases and J by 3 bases, with 15 bases between them. CDR1 MNHEY and CDR2 SVGEGT come from the germline V gene. CDR3 size: 14 residues. The CDR3 loop is CASRLTQVIYEQYF. The CDR3 nucleotides are TGTGCCAGCAGATTGACACAGGTTATCTACGAGCAGTACTTC.

There are a few counts of this clonotype. This chain links TRBV10-1 with TRBJ2-2; D unresolved. The CDR3 contains 14 residues. The V gene's germline CDR1 is WNHNN and CDR2 SYGVQD (reference sequence). V was clipped by 6 bases and J by 3 bases, with 11 bases between them. In nucleotides, the CDR3 is TGCGCCAGCAGCGACGACTCCCACACCGGGGAGCTGTTTTTT. It encodes CASSDDSHTGELFF.

This clonotype has a handful of counts. The chain links TRBV20-1 to TRBJ2-7; 8 bases are a match to TRBD1. There are 13 residues in the CDR3. The germline gives CDR1 DFQATT, CDR2 SNEGSKA (reference sequence). V lost 6 bases to trimming and J lost 5 bases; unmatched junction nucleotides: 9. CDR3 coding DNA: TGCAGTGCCCCCCGGACAGGGCGGAACGAGCAGTACTTC. Protein: CSAPRTGRNEQYF.

This clonotype was found a few times. The gene calls are TRBV5-3 and TRBJ2-1; D is unresolved. TRBV5-3 is an ORF; its function is uncertain. V was shortened by 8 bases and J by 10 bases, with 16 bases between the two germline ends. This CDR3 is 12 amino acids long. CDR3 in amino acids: CASYRGIPEQFF. CDR3 in DNA: TGTGCCAGCTATCGAGGCATCCCGGAGCAGTTCTTC.